The 26 T cell receptor beta chains reported below all come from one sample, sequenced in a study of shared clonotypes between healthy human individuals. Data came from immunoSEQ multiplex PCR; TCRdb stores just in-frame clones and leaves some out. The sample has more than 2 million clones, around 95% seen once. The material sequenced was naive CD4+ T cells sorted from blood. Subset indicated: CD45RA+ positively selected. The source is a man younger than 35 in good health.

This chain links TRBV29-1 with TRBJ2-7; 8 bases line up with TRBD1. The trim removed 4 bases at V and 3 bases at J, leaving 2 bases unmatched. In germline, CDR1 is SQVTM, CDR2 ANQGSEA. There are 12 residues in the CDR3. CDR3 in DNA: TGCAGCGTTGCAGGGGGCGGCTACGAGCAGTACTTC. This sequence encodes CSVAGGGYEQYF.

This chain links TRBV4-3 with TRBJ2-7; 8 bases match TRBD1. CDR1 LGHNA and CDR2 YSLEER come from the germline V gene. The ends lost 3 bases at V and 2 bases at J; junction bases unmatched: 12. This CDR3 is built from 17 residues. CDR3 bases: TGCGCCAGCAGCCAGGCTGGACAGGGTAGGCACGCCTACGAGCAGTACTTC. The encoded protein is CASSQAGQGRHAYEQYF.

This clone came up once. The V and J genes are TRBV28 and TRBJ2-2; 10 positions match TRBD1. Germline V lookup: CDR1 MDHEN, CDR2 SYDVKM. The V segment lost 9 bases and the J segment 6 bases; nucleotides outside the gene matches: 13. The CDR3 runs to 16 residues. As DNA, the CDR3 is TGTGCCAGGAGGACCGACAGGGGGCTTTACGCCGGGGAGCTGTTTTTT. As protein: CARRTDRGLYAGELFF.

CDR3 protein: CASSIPWRGTGQPQHF. CDR3 bases: TGTGCCAGTAGTATCCCGTGGAGGGGGACAGGGCAGCCCCAGCATTTT. The chain recombines TRBV19 with TRBJ1-5; TRBD1 agrees at 9 bases. After removal of 3 bases from V and 7 bases from J, the junction contained 10 bases not matched to a gene. Germline V gives CDR1 LNHDA, CDR2 SQIVND (reference sequence). The CDR3 consists of 16 residues.

CDR3 sequence (DNA): TGTGCCAGCAGCTTCCGGGTAACAGATACGCAGTATTTT. As protein: CASSFRVTDTQYF. The rearrangement uses TRBV11-2 and TRBJ2-3; no clear D gene. The length of the CDR3 is 13 residues. Germline CDR1 reads SGHAT; CDR2 reads FQNNGV. The V end lost 3 bases, the J end lost 3 bases, and 7 bases lay between the germline ends.

The rearrangement uses TRBV4-1 and TRBJ2-3; D is perhaps TRBD1 (5 bases). CDR1 is MGHRA, CDR2 YSYEKL, per germline. V was shortened by 0 bases and J by 4 bases, with 20 bases between the two germline ends. The CDR3 extends over 18 amino acids. CDR3 loop: CASSQESLGRAPPDTQYF. The CDR3 nucleotides are TGCGCCAGCAGCCAAGAAAGCCTGGGCAGGGCCCCGCCAGATACGCAGTATTTT.

The gene calls are TRBV6-1 and TRBJ1-4; a possible D gene is TRBD1 (6 bases). V lost 6 bases and J lost 7, with 18 bases in between. CDR3 length: 15 residues. The germline CDR1 and CDR2 sequences are MNHNS and SASEGT. CDR3 in amino acids: CASRAQGLGSEKLFF. The CDR3 DNA reads as TGTGCCAGCAGGGCACAGGGTTTGGGTAGTGAAAAACTGTTTTTT.

This chain links TRBV18 with TRBJ2-3; 13 bases are shared with TRBD2. The CDR3 covers 17 residues. The V segment lost 2 bases and the J segment 2 bases; nucleotides outside the gene matches: 4. From germline, CDR1 is KGHSH and CDR2 LQKENI. CDR3 nucleotides: TGTGCCAGCTCACCAGGGACTAGCGGGACGATCACAGATACGCAGTATTTT. Protein product: CASSPGTSGTITDTQYF.

This clone was detected once. The chain joins TRBV6-1 to TRBJ2-3, with 9 bases identical to TRBD1. Per the germline V gene, CDR1 is MNHNS and CDR2 is SASEGT. The CDR3 consists of 15 residues. V shed 6 bases, J shed 4 bases, and the junction held 8 bases outside the gene matches. The CDR3 reads CASSLGTGKSDTQYF. In nucleotides, the CDR3 is TGTGCCAGCAGCCTCGGGACAGGGAAGTCAGATACGCAGTATTTT.

In its sample, this clone was seen once. The J gene is TRBJ2-3, the V gene TRBV10-3; tentative D call: TRBD1 (6 bases). The CDR3 has 15 residues. From germline, CDR1 is ENHRY and CDR2 SYGVKD. V was clipped by 2 bases and J by 5 bases, with 14 bases between them. The CDR3 nucleotides are TGTGCCATCAGTGAGATCGGCAGGGGTCAAGATACGCAGTATTTT. Protein: CAISEIGRGQDTQYF.

The chain recombines TRBV7-9 with TRBJ1-2; the D is unclear. The CDR3 covers 15 residues. Germline CDR1 is SEHNR and CDR2 is FQNEAQ (reference sequence). V gave up 0 bases and J gave up 7 bases, with 15 bases separating them. CDR3 DNA sequence: TGTGCCAGCAGCTTAGCAGCAGCAGAGGTTATTGGCTACACCTTC. Translation gives CASSLAAAEVIGYTF.

With respect to this clone: This CDR3 is also generated by other DNA sequences in the sample. The rearrangement joins TRBV5-4 to TRBJ2-3; TRBD1 is a possible D gene (6 bases). The length of the CDR3 is 15 residues. The V end was cut by 0 bases, the J end by 0 bases, with 8 bases between. Germline values: CDR1 SGHNT, CDR2 YYREEE (reference sequence). The CDR3 is CASSLGRGSTDTQYF. In DNA, the CDR3 is TGTGCCAGCAGCTTGGGCAGGGGCAGCACAGATACGCAGTATTTT.

The chain is built from TRBV27 and TRBJ2-7; tentative D call: TRBD2 (6 bases). Trimming took off 5 bases at V and 2 bases at J, with 16 bases between the two ends. There are 15 residues in the CDR3. Germline V gene data show CDR1 as MNHEY and CDR2 as SMNVEV (reference sequence). The CDR3 DNA reads as TGTGCCAGCAGTGCGGGACTCGGAGGGACCTACGAGCAGTACTTC. This translates into CASSAGLGGTYEQYF.

This clone has more than one count but fewer than ten. DNA for the CDR3: TGTGCCAGCACTATGGGACCAAACCAGCCCCAGCATTTT. Protein: CASTMGPNQPQHF. The chain joins TRBV2 to TRBJ1-5, with a tentative D call TRBD1 (5 bases). Germline-derived CDR1 and CDR2 are SNHLY and FYNNEI. Trimming pared 7 bases from V and 7 bases from J, leaving 14 bases between. The CDR3 spans 13 residues.

This chain uses TRBV27 with TRBJ1-2; 8 bases match TRBD1. V lost 2 bases and J lost 4; bases outside the gene matches: 6. The CDR3 is 15 residues long. Germline lookup yields CDR1 MNHEY and CDR2 SMNVEV (reference sequence). Here the CDR3 DNA reads TGTGCCAGCAGTTTAAGAGGACAGGGACCCTATGGCTACACCTTC. It translates to CASSLRGQGPYGYTF.

The V and J genes are TRBV7-9 and TRBJ2-1; 7 nucleotides line up with TRBD1. The germline gives CDR1 SEHNR, CDR2 FQNEAQ (reference sequence). V shed 5 bases, J shed 9 bases, and the junction held 7 bases outside the gene matches. The CDR3 totals 13 residues. CDR3 sequence: CASSLTGFSEQFF. The CDR3 DNA follows: TGTGCCAGCAGCCTGACAGGGTTTAGTGAGCAGTTCTTC.

The chain uses TRBV6-6 and TRBJ2-2; no firm D call. This CDR3 contains 16 residues. V was trimmed by 0 bases and J by 0 bases, leaving 8 bases between them. Germline values: CDR1 MNHNY, CDR2 SVGAGI (reference sequence). Here the CDR3 DNA reads TGTGCCAGCAGTTACTCGTTTAGGTCGAACACCGGGGAGCTGTTTTTT. Residues: CASSYSFRSNTGELFF.

The rearrangement links TRBV19 to TRBJ2-7, with D hard to call. Germline CDR1 LNHDA, CDR2 SQIVND (reference sequence). Between the trimmed V and J ends, which lost 3 bases and 3 bases, there was a span of 12 bases. This CDR3 has 14 residues. The CDR3: CASSMVDRRYEQYF. CDR3 in DNA: TGTGCCAGTAGTATGGTGGACCGCCGCTACGAGCAGTACTTC. The whole variable domain, remainder taken from reference TRBV19 and TRBJ2-7, is DGGITQSPKYLFRKEGQNVTLSCEQNLNHDAMYWYRQDPGQGLRLIYYSQIVNDFQKGDIAEGYSVSREKKESFPLTVTSAQKNPTAFYLCASSMVDRRYEQYFGPGTRLTVT.

The chain couples TRBV6-1 to TRBJ1-6; D is possibly TRBD1 (5 bases). The germline gives CDR1 MNHNS, CDR2 SASEGT. The CDR3 covers 16 residues. Trimming removed 0 bases from V and 5 bases from J, with 11 bases in between. CDR3 protein: CASSEALRGDNSPLHF. CDR3 in DNA: TGTGCCAGCAGTGAAGCGCTTCGGGGGGATAATTCACCCCTCCACTTT.

The chain carries TRBV27 and TRBJ2-7; D perhaps matches TRBD1 (6 bases). The V and J ends lost 7 bases and 5 bases respectively, with 21 bases between them. Germline CDR1 MNHEY, CDR2 SMNVEV (reference sequence). This CDR3 is 15 amino acids long. CDR3 nucleotide sequence: TGTGCCAGCACCCCTCTGGCAGGGGAGCGTCACGAGCAGTACTTC. Residues: CASTPLAGERHEQYF.

The rearrangement joins TRBV9 to TRBJ2-1, with a tentative D call TRBD1 (5 bases). Germline CDR1 SGDLS, CDR2 YYNGEE. V was cut by 1 base and J by 4 bases, with 6 bases left in between. The CDR3 runs 13 residues. The CDR3 protein is CASSVQGYNEQFF. The CDR3 coding sequence is TGTGCCAGCAGCGTACAGGGTTACAATGAGCAGTTCTTC.

The V gene is TRBV6-5, the J gene TRBJ2-2; 10 bases map to TRBD2. The CDR3 runs 14 residues. V gave up 8 bases and J gave up 7 bases; unmatched junction bases: 7. Germline CDR1 is MNHEY and CDR2 is SVGAGI. CDR3 DNA sequence: TGTGCCAGCCATGGGACTAGCGAATTCGGGGAGCTGTTTTTT. Amino acid sequence: CASHGTSEFGELFF.

The V call is TRBV4-1, the J call TRBJ1-6; no clear D. Germline assignment: CDR1 MGHRA and CDR2 YSYEKL. Trimming took off 4 bases at V and 9 bases at J, with 19 bases between the two ends. The CDR3 consists of 16 residues. CDR3 region: CASSPGRNTLASPLHF. The DNA for the CDR3 is TGCGCCAGCAGCCCCGGTCGGAACACCTTAGCTTCACCCCTCCACTTT.

V gene TRBV25-1 combines with J gene TRBJ2-5; tentatively, D is TRBD1 (6 bases). The CDR3 covers 16 residues. Trimming removed 1 base at V and 5 bases at J, with 17 bases between. CDR1 and CDR2 (germline): MGHDK, SYGVNS. The CDR3 bases are TGTGCCAGCAGTGAATTAGGGGGAGCGGTGTACGAGACCCAGTACTTC. Translation: CASSELGGAVYETQYF.

The chain employs TRBV18 and TRBJ2-3; no reliable D call. CDR3 length: 12 residues. From germline, CDR1 is KGHSH and CDR2 LQKENI. The V end was cut by 5 bases, the J end by 2 bases, with 5 bases between. CDR3 loop: CASSVSTDTQYF. The DNA for the CDR3 is TGTGCCAGCTCAGTCTCCACAGATACGCAGTATTTT.

V usage is TRBV5-1 and J usage is TRBJ2-7, with 9 bases lining up with TRBD1. Germline loops: CDR1 SGHRS, CDR2 YFSETQ. CDR3 size: 14 residues. The V segment lost 2 bases and the J segment 3 bases; nucleotides outside the gene matches: 3. The chain's CDR3 is CASSFRDRDYEQYF. CDR3 DNA sequence: TGCGCCAGCAGCTTCCGGGACAGGGACTACGAGCAGTACTTC.